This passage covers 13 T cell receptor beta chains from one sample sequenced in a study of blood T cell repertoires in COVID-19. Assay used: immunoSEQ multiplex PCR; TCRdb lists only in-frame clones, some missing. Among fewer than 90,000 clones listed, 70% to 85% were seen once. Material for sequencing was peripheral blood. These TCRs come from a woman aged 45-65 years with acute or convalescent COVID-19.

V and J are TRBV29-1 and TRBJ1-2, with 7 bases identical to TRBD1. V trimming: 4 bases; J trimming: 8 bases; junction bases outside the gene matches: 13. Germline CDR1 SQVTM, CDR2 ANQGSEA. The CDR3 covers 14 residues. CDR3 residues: CSVVTGTEGYGYTF. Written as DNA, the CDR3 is TGCAGCGTTGTCACCGGGACAGAAGGGTACGGCTACACCTTC.

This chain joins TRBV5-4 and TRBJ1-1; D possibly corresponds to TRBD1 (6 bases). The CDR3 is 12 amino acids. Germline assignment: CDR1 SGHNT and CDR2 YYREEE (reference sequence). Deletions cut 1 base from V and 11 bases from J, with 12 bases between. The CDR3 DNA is TGTGCCAGCAGCTTGCAGGGGAGGGGGGCTTTCTTT. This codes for CASSLQGRGAFF.

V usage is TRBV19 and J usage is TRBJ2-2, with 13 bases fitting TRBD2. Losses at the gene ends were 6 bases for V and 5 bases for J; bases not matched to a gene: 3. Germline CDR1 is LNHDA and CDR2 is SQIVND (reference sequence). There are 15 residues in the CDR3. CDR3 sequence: CASSMGLAGTGELFF. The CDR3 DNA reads TGTGCCAGTAGCATGGGACTAGCGGGGACCGGGGAGCTGTTTTTT.

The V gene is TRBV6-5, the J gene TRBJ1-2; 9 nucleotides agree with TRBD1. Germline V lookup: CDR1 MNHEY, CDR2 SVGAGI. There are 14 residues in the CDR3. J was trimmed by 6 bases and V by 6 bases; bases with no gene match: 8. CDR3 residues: CASRRDRGSHGYTF. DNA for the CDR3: TGTGCCAGCAGGCGAGACAGGGGGAGTCATGGCTACACCTTC.

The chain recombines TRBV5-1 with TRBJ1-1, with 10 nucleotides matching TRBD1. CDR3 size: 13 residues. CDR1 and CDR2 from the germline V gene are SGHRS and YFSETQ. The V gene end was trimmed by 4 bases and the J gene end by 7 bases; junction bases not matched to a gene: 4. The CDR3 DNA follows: TGCGCCAGCAGCCTACGGACAGGGGGTGAAGCTTTCTTT. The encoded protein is CASSLRTGGEAFF.

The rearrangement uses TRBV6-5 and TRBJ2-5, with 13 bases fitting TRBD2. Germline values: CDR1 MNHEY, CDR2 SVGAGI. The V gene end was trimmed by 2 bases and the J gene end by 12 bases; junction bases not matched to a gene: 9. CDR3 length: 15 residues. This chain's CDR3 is CASSYNRGLAGSEYF. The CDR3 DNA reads TGTGCCAGCAGTTACAATCGGGGACTAGCGGGGTCTGAGTACTTC.

CDR3 residues: CASSLKEELYEQYF. In DNA, the CDR3 is TGTGCCAGCAGTTTAAAGGAGGAACTTTACGAGCAGTACTTC. The V and J genes are TRBV28 and TRBJ2-7; D is possibly TRBD2 (5 bases). The V gene's germline CDR1 is MDHEN and CDR2 SYDVKM. V lost 2 bases, J lost 4 bases, and 12 bases lay in between. The CDR3 spans 14 residues.

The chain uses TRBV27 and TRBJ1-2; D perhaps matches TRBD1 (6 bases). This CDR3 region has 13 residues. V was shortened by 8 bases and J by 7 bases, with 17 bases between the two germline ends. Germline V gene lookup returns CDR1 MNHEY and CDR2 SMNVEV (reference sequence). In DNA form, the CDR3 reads TGTGCCAGCGGGTCCAGGGGATCGTCTGGCTACACCTTC. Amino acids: CASGSRGSSGYTF.

CDR3 in amino acids: CASGLEGDTEAFF. In DNA form, the CDR3 reads TGTGCTAGTGGTTTGGAGGGGGACACTGAAGCTTTCTTT. This rearrangement joins TRBV12-5 to TRBJ1-1, with a tentative D call TRBD1 (6 bases). The CDR3 spans 13 residues. The ends were cut back, 1 base at V and 3 bases at J, with 6 bases in the middle. The germline gives CDR1 LGHNT, CDR2 FRNRAP.

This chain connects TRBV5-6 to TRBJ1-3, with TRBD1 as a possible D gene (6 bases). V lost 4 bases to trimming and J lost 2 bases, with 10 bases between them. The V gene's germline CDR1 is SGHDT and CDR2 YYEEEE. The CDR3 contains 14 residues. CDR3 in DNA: TGTGCCAGCAGCCGTTGGACAGCTGGAAACACCATATATTTT. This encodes CASSRWTAGNTIYF.

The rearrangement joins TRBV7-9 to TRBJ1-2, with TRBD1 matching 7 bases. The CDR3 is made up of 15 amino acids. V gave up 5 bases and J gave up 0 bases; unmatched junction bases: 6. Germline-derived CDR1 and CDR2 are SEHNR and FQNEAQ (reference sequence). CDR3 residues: CASSPSGGPNYGYTF. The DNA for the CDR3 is TGTGCCAGCAGCCCGTCAGGGGGGCCTAACTATGGCTACACCTTC.

The CDR3 nucleotides are TGCGCCAGCAGCTGGATACAGGGTTCCGGGACTGAAGCTTTCTTT. This codes for CASSWIQGSGTEAFF. The genes are TRBV5-1 and TRBJ1-1; D is possibly TRBD1 (6 bases). The germline gives CDR1 SGHRS, CDR2 YFSETQ. The CDR3 runs to 15 residues. V lost 3 bases to trimming and J lost 5 bases, with 17 bases between them.

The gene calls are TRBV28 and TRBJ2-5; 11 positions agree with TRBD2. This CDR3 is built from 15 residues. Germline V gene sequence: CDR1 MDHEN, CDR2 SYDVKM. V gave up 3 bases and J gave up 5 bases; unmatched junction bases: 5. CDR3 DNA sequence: TGTGCCAGCAGTTTTCAACCTAGCGGGGGGGAGACCCAGTACTTC. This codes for CASSFQPSGGETQYF.